These T cell receptor beta chains were read from a single sample in a study of technical replicates of blood from a handful of donors. Sequencing used immunoSEQ multiplex PCR; TCRdb keeps in-frame clones, though not all of them. Among fewer than 100,000 clones, approximately 97% were seen once, and the ten largest hold under 0.35%. The sample taken for sequencing was T cells isolated from PBMCs. These receptors all stem from a human donor in good health. Each CDR3 is given with its conserved first and last residue. A D gene is named only where the DNA matches it firmly. Only some rows state a clone size, as once, few, many or a class for expanded clones.

TRBD2,once,TRBV2,TRBJ2-5,TGTGCCAGCAGTGGGGAGGGAGGGTACACGACCCAGTACTTC,CASSGEGGYTTQYF
.,.,TRBV19,TRBJ2-7,TGTGCCAGTGCCCCAACGGGACTTAGCGAGCAGTACTTC,CASAPTGLSEQYF
.,.,TRBV27,TRBJ1-2,TGTGCCAGCAGTTTATTTCCAGGGGCAGTATGGGGCTACACCTTC,CASSLFPGAVWGYTF
.,.,TRBV5-4,TRBJ2-2,TGTGCCAGCGCACGTTCTAGCCTTAACACCGGGGAGCTGTTTTTT,CASARSSLNTGELFF
.,.,TRBV28,TRBJ2-3,TGTGCCAGCAGCCCCCAACAGACAGATACGCAGTATTTT,CASSPQQTDTQYF
.,.,TRBV4-3,TRBJ1-2,TGCGCCAGCAGCACAGGGTCAGAGGGATTACATGGCTACACCTTC,CASSTGSEGLHGYTF
TRBD2,.,TRBV27,TRBJ2-5,TGTGCCAGCAGTTTTGGCGGGAGGACCACAGAGACCCAGTACTTC,CASSFGGRTTETQYF
TRBD2,.,TRBV4-2,TRBJ2-1,TGTGCCAGCAGCCGAAACGGGGGGAGGAGCAATGAGCAGTTCTTC,CASSRNGGRSNEQFF
.,.,TRBV27,TRBJ1-5,TGTGCCAGCAGGGTTAAGGGGCCCGATCAGCCCCAGCATTTT,CASRVKGPDQPQHF
.,.,TRBV15,TRBJ2-7,TGTGCCACCAGCAGCCCCTCCCACAGGGAAAACTACGAGCAGTACTTC,CATSSPSHRENYEQYF
TRBD2,.,TRBV28,TRBJ2-3,TGTGCCAGCAGACCCGATCATAGCGGGCGGAGCACAGATACGCAGTATTTT,CASRPDHSGRSTDTQYF
.,.,TRBV5-6,TRBJ1-5,TGTGCCAGCAGCTTGTTTCAGGGGATCTCCAATCAGCCCCAGCATTTT,CASSLFQGISNQPQHF
.,once,TRBV29-1,TRBJ2-7,TGCAGCGTCGAAAGCGGATTGTCCTACGAGCAGTACTTC,CSVESGLSYEQYF
.,.,TRBV19,TRBJ1-5,TGTGCCAGTAGTATATCGGGGTCACTTAATCAGCCCCAGCATTTT,CASSISGSLNQPQHF
.,.,TRBV7-6,TRBJ2-5,TGTGCCAGCAGCTTAGGCTATAGAACCGGAGGGACCCAGTACTTC,CASSLGYRTGGTQYF
.,.,TRBV19,TRBJ1-1,TGTGCCAGTAGTATAGAGCCAGGGCGGAACACTGAAGCTTTCTTT,CASSIEPGRNTEAFF
.,.,TRBV27,TRBJ2-1,TGTGCCAGCAGTGTAGATTTCCATGAGCAGTTCTTC,CASSVDFHEQFF
TRBD2,once,TRBV7-6,TRBJ2-1,TGTGCCAGCAGCTCCCTGGGTCCGCGGGAGGTCCCCTACAATGAGCAGTTCTTC,CASSSLGPREVPYNEQFF
TRBD1,.,TRBV18,TRBJ2-4,TGTGCCAGCGACAGGGGGGACATTCAGTACTTC,CASDRGDIQYF
TRBD1,.,TRBV5-1,TRBJ2-1,TGCGCCAGCAGAACCGGACAGGGCAATGAGCAGTTCTTC,CASRTGQGNEQFF
TRBD2,.,TRBV7-3,TRBJ2-7,TGTGCCAGCAGCTTAACTAGCGGGAGTAATGAGCAGTACTTC,CASSLTSGSNEQYF
TRBD1,.,TRBV7-6,TRBJ2-7,TGTGCCAGCAGCTTTCCCCAGGGGGGACAGGAGCTCTACGAGCAGTACTTC,CASSFPQGGQELYEQYF